This TCR beta chain was retrieved from a study of Graves' ophthalmopathy and Graves' hyperthyroidism. Study-level findings and limits: Cross-validated, the 13-signature model showed 87.88%/81.08% sensitivity/specificity, and 80%/75% in the test set.

There are 16 residues in the CDR3. Germline lookup yields CDR1 SGHTA and CDR2 FQGNSA. V lost 2 bases to trimming and J lost 1 base, with 9 bases between them. With respect to this clonotype: As yet, its antigen is unknown.

Having ophthalmopathy, the donors showed moderate-to-severe activity, CAS ≥3 and NOSPECS ≥4, with disease lasting under 3 months. Using RNA transcripts, the TCR beta CDR3 regions were amplified. Following a first-round RT-PCR that used HTBI primers, a second-round multiplex PCR was carried out. Via MiXCR, TCRdb re-called the multiplex PCR reads, giving one row per CDR3 protein. The profile shows almost 750,000 distinct CDR3 sequences, roughly two fifths of them singletons. The origin of this receptor is an adult man with Graves' ophthalmopathy. The material sequenced was peripheral blood. The chain is built from TRBV7-2 and TRBJ2-6; the D gene is possibly TRBD2 (6 bases). The CDR3 spells CASSLYGSSGANVLTF. CDR3 DNA sequence: TGTGCCAGCAGCTTATACGGGAGTTCTGGGGCCAACGTCCTGACTTTC.